Each of the 23 T cell receptor beta chains below was sequenced from the same sample in a study of blood T cell repertoires in COVID-19. TCRdb's table, derived via immunoSEQ multiplex PCR, lists solely in-frame clones and lacks some. The table has about 91,000 clones, roughly three quarters seen once. The sequencing sample was made of peripheral blood. These receptors came from a woman aged 80 or over with acute or convalescent COVID-19.

V and J are TRBV7-2 and TRBJ2-7; 11 bases agree with TRBD2. The CDR3 has 13 amino acids. V was clipped by 7 bases and J by 6 bases; unmatched bases: 5. Germline CDR1 reads SGHTA; CDR2 reads FQGNSA. The CDR3 nucleotides read TGTGCCAGCACACGACTAGCGGGAAGCGAGCAGTACTTC. This sequence encodes CASTRLAGSEQYF.

This clone has just a few counts. This chain uses TRBV3-1 (or the pseudogene TRBV3-2) with TRBJ1-2, with a possible D match to TRBD1 (5 bases). Germline lookup yields CDR1 LGHDT and CDR2 YNNKEL (reference sequence). This CDR3 comprises 12 residues. Trimming took off 5 bases at V and 4 bases at J, with 8 bases between the two ends. The CDR3 is CASSGGGYGYTF. The CDR3 DNA reads as TGTGCCAGCAGCGGGGGGGGCTATGGCTACACCTTC.

The chain is built from TRBV5-6 and TRBJ1-5; no definite D call. The CDR3 has 13 residues. Looked up from germline, CDR1 is SGHDT and CDR2 is YYEEEE. Trimming removed 5 bases at V and 2 bases at J, with 8 bases between. CDR3 in amino acids: CASSTGGNQPQHF. Here the CDR3 DNA reads TGTGCCAGCAGTACCGGAGGCAATCAGCCCCAGCATTTT. Drawing the rest from reference TRBV5-6 and TRBJ1-5, the complete variable domain is DAGVTQSPTHLIKTRGQQVTLRCSPKSGHDTVSWYQQALGQGPQFIFQYYEEEERQRGNFPDRFSGHQFPNYSSELNVNALLLGDSALYLCASSTGGNQPQHFGDGTRLSIL.

This clone has just one count. This chain links TRBV5-1 with TRBJ1-4; TRBD1 might be the D (5 bases). Per germline, CDR1 SGHRS and CDR2 YFSETQ. The CDR3 covers 14 residues. Trimming stripped 4 bases from V and 4 bases from J, with 11 bases between. The CDR3, as DNA: TGCGCCAGCAGCGCGGGGCGCGGTAATGAAAAACTGTTTTTT. It specifies CASSAGRGNEKLFF.

The table lists this clone with a few counts. The J gene is TRBJ2-7, the V gene TRBV7-2, with D uncertain. Germline assignment: CDR1 SGHTA and CDR2 FQGNSA. The CDR3 has 11 amino acids. V dropped 5 bases and J dropped 2 bases, with 4 bases sitting between them. The CDR3 coding sequence is TGTGCCAGCAGCGCGGCCTACGAGCAGTACTTC. Its translation: CASSAAYEQYF.

This rearrangement joins TRBV28 to TRBJ2-1, with TRBD1 matching 8 bases. The junction had 10 bases not matched to a gene; V was cut back by 5 bases and J by 10 bases. The CDR3 runs to 14 residues. CDR1 is MDHEN and CDR2 is SYDVKM in the germline V gene. The CDR3 reads CASSPLDRVREQFF. The CDR3 region has the DNA TGTGCCAGCAGTCCCCTGGACAGGGTAAGGGAGCAGTTCTTC.

This chain uses TRBV15 with TRBJ2-2; D gene unclear. Trimming stripped 0 bases from V and 6 bases from J, with 5 bases between. The length of the CDR3 is 13 residues. Germline loops: CDR1 LNHNV, CDR2 YYDKDF (reference sequence). The CDR3 spells CATSRDRAGELFF. For the CDR3, the DNA is TGTGCCACCAGCAGAGATCGGGCCGGGGAGCTGTTTTTT.

This chain uses TRBV19 with TRBJ2-7; TRBD1 is a possible D gene (6 bases). The CDR3 is made up of 13 amino acids. Deletions cut 6 bases from V and 6 bases from J, with 15 bases between. The germline CDR1 and CDR2 sequences are LNHDA and SQIVND (reference sequence). The CDR3 DNA is TGTGCCAGTAGAGCAAGTCCAGGGGCCGAGCAGTACTTC. The encoded protein is CASRASPGAEQYF.

The V gene is TRBV28, the J gene TRBJ2-7; possible D gene TRBD2, 5 bases. Between the trimmed V and J ends, which lost 2 bases and 3 bases, there was a span of 17 bases. The CDR3 covers 16 residues. Germline assignment: CDR1 MDHEN and CDR2 SYDVKM. The CDR3 loop reads CASSLLSGEGFYEQYF. CDR3 DNA sequence: TGTGCCAGCAGTTTACTCTCCGGAGAGGGATTCTACGAGCAGTACTTC.

The rearrangement joins TRBV7-3 to TRBJ2-1, with 11 bases matching TRBD2. CDR1 and CDR2 from the germline V gene are SGHTA and FQGTGA. The V and J ends lost 5 bases and 4 bases, in that order; junction bases with no gene match: 1. CDR3 size: 14 residues. CDR3 sequence reads: CASSRTSGYNEQFF. CDR3 DNA: TGTGCCAGCAGCAGGACTAGCGGGTACAATGAGCAGTTCTTC.

The chain couples TRBV6-2 or TRBV6-3 to TRBJ2-1, with TRBD2 identical over 7 bases. After removal of 1 base from V and 5 bases from J, the junction contained 5 bases not matched to a gene. This CDR3 is built from 15 residues. Germline CDR1 and CDR2: MNHEY and SVGEGT. CDR3: CASSYWLAANNEQFF. Here the CDR3 DNA reads TGTGCCAGCAGTTACTGGCTAGCGGCTAACAATGAGCAGTTCTTC.

The chain links TRBV20-1 to TRBJ2-7, with D perhaps matching TRBD1 (6 bases). Trimming removed 3 bases at V and 7 bases at J, with 10 bases between. CDR3 length: 11 residues. Germline V gene sequence: CDR1 DFQATT, CDR2 SNEGSKA (reference sequence). The chain's CDR3 is CSARRTGEQYF. DNA for the CDR3: TGCAGTGCTAGGAGAACAGGGGAGCAGTACTTC.

The chain recombines TRBV19 with TRBJ1-4; D not resolved. This CDR3 spans 16 amino acids. The germline V gene has CDR1 LNHDA and CDR2 SQIVND (reference sequence). V was trimmed by 3 bases and J by 2 bases, leaving 13 bases between them. The CDR3 sequence is CASSIGGPWTNEKLFF. Written as DNA, the CDR3 is TGTGCCAGTAGTATTGGAGGACCTTGGACTAATGAAAAACTGTTTTTT.

A few counts support this clone. The chain is built from TRBV29-1 and TRBJ1-4, with D tentatively TRBD1 (6 bases). V lost 6 bases and J lost 7, with 15 bases in between. CDR3 length: 13 residues. CDR1 and CDR2 (germline): SQVTM, ANQGSEA. CDR3 nucleotides: TGCAGCGTGGGCGAGGGGGGTGGTGAAAAACTGTTTTTT. It specifies CSVGEGGGEKLFF.

This clone has just a few counts. The rearrangement links TRBV19 to TRBJ2-3, with D perhaps matching TRBD2 (5 bases). Germline V gives CDR1 LNHDA, CDR2 SQIVND (reference sequence). V was trimmed by 7 bases and J by 15 bases, leaving 17 bases between them. This CDR3 region has 11 residues. This CDR3 is CASTAGRIPYF. In nucleotides, the CDR3 is TGTGCCAGTACCGCGGGTCGGATTCCTTATTTT.

The genes are TRBV4-2 and TRBJ2-1; D might be TRBD1 (6 bases). V was pared by 6 bases and J by 9 bases, with 24 bases between. The germline CDR1 and CDR2 sequences are LGHNA and YNFKEQ. CDR3 size: 16 residues. The CDR3 is CASRTNSLAQGTEQFF. As DNA, the CDR3 is TGTGCCAGCAGAACAAATAGCCTAGCACAGGGCACTGAGCAGTTCTTC.

CDR3 residues: CASSSSRESPNTEAFF. The CDR3 DNA follows: TGTGCCAGCAGCTCCTCCCGGGAGAGCCCTAACACTGAAGCTTTCTTT. The genes are TRBV7-9 and TRBJ1-1; no firm D call. CDR3 length equals 16 residues. Germline loops: CDR1 SEHNR, CDR2 FQNEAQ (reference sequence). The germline V and J ends were trimmed by 4 bases and 2 bases, with 17 bases remaining between them.

The rearrangement uses TRBV3-1 (or the pseudogene TRBV3-2) and TRBJ2-2; the D is unclear. The germline CDR1 and CDR2 sequences are LGHDT and YNNKEL (reference sequence). Trimming pared 4 bases from V and 5 bases from J, leaving 14 bases between. The CDR3 runs 15 residues. CDR3 amino acids: CASSPRQIRTGELFF. In DNA form, the CDR3 reads TGTGCCAGCAGCCCTCGACAAATACGGACCGGGGAGCTGTTTTTT.

The V gene is TRBV4-1, the J gene TRBJ2-7; possibly TRBD1 for D (6 bases). From germline, CDR1 is MGHRA and CDR2 YSYEKL. The V end was cut by 3 bases, the J end by 1 base, with 19 bases between. This CDR3 is built from 17 residues. The CDR3: CASSQTPRDTASYEQYF. CDR3 DNA sequence: TGCGCCAGCAGCCAGACCCCAAGGGACACTGCATCCTACGAGCAGTACTTC.

This clone was seen only once. The chain carries TRBV19 and TRBJ1-2, with D possibly TRBD1 on 6 matching bases. The CDR3 totals 14 residues. Germline-derived CDR1 and CDR2 are LNHDA and SQIVND (reference sequence). The V end was cut by 5 bases, the J end by 5 bases, with 15 bases between. CDR3 loop: CASSHRVISYGYTF. The CDR3 bases are TGTGCCAGTAGTCACAGGGTAATTTCTTATGGCTACACCTTC.

This clone turned up a few times. The chain carries TRBV5-1 and TRBJ2-1, with TRBD2 matching over 9 bases. Per the germline V gene, CDR1 is SGHRS and CDR2 is YFSETQ. The CDR3 runs to 15 residues. J was trimmed by 12 bases and V by 6 bases; bases with no gene match: 16. The CDR3 loop is CASTPQAGGRAGQFF. The CDR3 DNA sequence: TGCGCCAGCACACCGCAAGCGGGGGGAAGAGCTGGGCAGTTCTTC.

V and J are TRBV28 and TRBJ2-5; 7 nucleotides line up with TRBD2. Looked up from germline, CDR1 is MDHEN and CDR2 is SYDVKM. V trimming: 5 bases; J trimming: 2 bases; junction bases outside the gene matches: 8. This CDR3 region has 15 residues. Written as DNA, the CDR3 is TGTGCCAGCAGTCCCCCTGGGACTAAACAAGAGACCCAGTACTTC. It yields the protein CASSPPGTKQETQYF.

The J gene is TRBJ1-2, the V gene TRBV5-1; 8 bases match TRBD1. This CDR3 has 16 residues. With 7 bases clipped from V and 2 bases from J, the junction kept 13 bases outside the gene matches. Germline CDR1 SGHRS, CDR2 YFSETQ. The chain's CDR3 is CASRGQGGGINYGYTF. The CDR3 bases are TGCGCCAGCCGAGGACAGGGAGGCGGAATAAACTATGGCTACACCTTC.